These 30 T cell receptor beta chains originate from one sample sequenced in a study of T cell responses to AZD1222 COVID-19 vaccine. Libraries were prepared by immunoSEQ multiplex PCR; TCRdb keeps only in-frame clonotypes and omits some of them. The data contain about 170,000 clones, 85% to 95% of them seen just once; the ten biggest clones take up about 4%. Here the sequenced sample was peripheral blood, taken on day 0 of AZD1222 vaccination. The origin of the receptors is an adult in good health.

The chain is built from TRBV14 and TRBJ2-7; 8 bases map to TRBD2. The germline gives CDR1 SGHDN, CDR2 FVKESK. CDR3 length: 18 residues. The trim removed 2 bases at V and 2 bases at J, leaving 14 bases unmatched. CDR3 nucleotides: TGTGCCAGCAGCCAAAGAAGTTCTAGCGGGTGGATTCCCTACGAGCAGTACTTC. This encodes CASSQRSSSGWIPYEQYF. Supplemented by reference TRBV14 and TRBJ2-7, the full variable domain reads EAGVTQFPSHSVIEKGQTVTLRCDPISGHDNLYWYRRVMGKEIKFLLHFVKESKQDESGMPNNRFLAERTGGTYSTLKVQPAELEDSGVYFCASSQRSSSGWIPYEQYFGPGTRLTVT.

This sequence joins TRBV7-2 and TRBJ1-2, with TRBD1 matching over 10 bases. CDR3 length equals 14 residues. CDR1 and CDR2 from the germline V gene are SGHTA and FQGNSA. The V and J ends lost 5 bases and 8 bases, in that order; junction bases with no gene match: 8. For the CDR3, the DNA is TGTGCCAGCAGCACCGGGACAGGGGCCCAGGGCTACACCTTC. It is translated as CASSTGTGAQGYTF.

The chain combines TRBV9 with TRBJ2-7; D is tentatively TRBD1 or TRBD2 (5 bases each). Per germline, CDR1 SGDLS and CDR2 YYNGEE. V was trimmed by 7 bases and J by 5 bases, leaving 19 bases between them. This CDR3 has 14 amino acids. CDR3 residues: CASSRLGESHEQYF. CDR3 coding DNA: TGTGCCAGCTCACGCCTGGGGGAGTCCCACGAGCAGTACTTC. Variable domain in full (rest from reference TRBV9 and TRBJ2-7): DSGVTQTPKHLITATGQRVTLRCSPRSGDLSVYWYQQSLDQGLQFLIQYYNGEERAKGNILERFSAQQFPDLHSELNLSSLELGDSALYFCASSRLGESHEQYFGPGTRLTVT.

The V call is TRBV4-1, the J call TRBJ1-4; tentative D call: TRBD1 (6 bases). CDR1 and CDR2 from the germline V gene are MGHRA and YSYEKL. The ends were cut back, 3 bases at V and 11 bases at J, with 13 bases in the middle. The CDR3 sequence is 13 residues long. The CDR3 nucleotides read TGCGCCAGCAGCCAGGGCCCCGGGGGCAAACTGTTTTTT. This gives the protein CASSQGPGGKLFF.

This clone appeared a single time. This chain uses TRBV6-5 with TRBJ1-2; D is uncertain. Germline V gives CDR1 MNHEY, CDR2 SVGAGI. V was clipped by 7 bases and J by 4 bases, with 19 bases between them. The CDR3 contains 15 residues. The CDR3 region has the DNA TGTGCCAGCACTAACCCCCGGGGAGGACGCTATGGCTACACCTTC. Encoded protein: CASTNPRGGRYGYTF.

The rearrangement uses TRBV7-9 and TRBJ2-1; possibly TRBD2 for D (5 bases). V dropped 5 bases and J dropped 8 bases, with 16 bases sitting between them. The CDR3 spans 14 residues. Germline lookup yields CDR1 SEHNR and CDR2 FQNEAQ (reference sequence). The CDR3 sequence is CASSLGNRDDEQFF. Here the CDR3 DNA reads TGTGCCAGCAGCCTCGGGAACCGCGACGATGAGCAGTTCTTC.

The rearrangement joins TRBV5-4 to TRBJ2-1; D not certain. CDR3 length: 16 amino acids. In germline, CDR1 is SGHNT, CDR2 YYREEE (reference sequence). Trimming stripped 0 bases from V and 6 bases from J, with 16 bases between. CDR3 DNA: TGTGCCAGCAGCTTGGTCTCCCGTGCGGATGTCAATGAGCAGTTCTTC. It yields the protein CASSLVSRADVNEQFF.

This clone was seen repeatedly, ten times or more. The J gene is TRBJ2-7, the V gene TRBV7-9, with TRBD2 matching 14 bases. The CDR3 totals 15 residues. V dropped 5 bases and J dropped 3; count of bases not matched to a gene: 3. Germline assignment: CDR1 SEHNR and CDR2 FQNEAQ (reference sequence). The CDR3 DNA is TGTGCCAGCAGCCGGGGACTAGCGGGGGTCTACGAGCAGTACTTC. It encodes CASSRGLAGVYEQYF.

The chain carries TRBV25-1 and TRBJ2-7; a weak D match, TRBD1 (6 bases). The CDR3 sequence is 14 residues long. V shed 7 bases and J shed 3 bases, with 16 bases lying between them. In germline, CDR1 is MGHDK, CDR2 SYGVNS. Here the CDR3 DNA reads TGTGCCAGCACTCCTTCTGACAGGTTCTACGAGCAGTACTTC. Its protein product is CASTPSDRFYEQYF.

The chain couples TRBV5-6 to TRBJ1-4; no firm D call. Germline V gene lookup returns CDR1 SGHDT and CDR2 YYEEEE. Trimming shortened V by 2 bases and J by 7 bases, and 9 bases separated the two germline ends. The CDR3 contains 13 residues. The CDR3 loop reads CASSLHRLEKLFF. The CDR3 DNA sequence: TGTGCCAGCAGCTTACACAGACTTGAAAAACTGTTTTTT.

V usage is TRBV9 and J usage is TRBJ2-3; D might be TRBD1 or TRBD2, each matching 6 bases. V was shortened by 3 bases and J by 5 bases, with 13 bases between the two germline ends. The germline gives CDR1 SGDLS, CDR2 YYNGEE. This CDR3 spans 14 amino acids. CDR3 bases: TGTGCCAGCAGCGAGGGGGGTTCGAGAGATACGCAGTATTTT. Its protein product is CASSEGGSRDTQYF.

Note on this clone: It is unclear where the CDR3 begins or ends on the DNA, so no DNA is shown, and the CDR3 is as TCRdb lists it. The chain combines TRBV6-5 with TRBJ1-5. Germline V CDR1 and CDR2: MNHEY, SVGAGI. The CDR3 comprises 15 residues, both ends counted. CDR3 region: CASSSSAVGGPPQHF.

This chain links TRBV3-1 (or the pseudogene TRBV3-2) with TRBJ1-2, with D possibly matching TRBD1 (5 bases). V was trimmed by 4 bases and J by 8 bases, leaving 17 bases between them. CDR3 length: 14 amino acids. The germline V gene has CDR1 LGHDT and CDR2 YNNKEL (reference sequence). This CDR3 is CASSLSGTGGGYTF. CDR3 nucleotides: TGTGCCAGCAGCCTTAGCGGTACGGGGGGAGGCTACACCTTC.

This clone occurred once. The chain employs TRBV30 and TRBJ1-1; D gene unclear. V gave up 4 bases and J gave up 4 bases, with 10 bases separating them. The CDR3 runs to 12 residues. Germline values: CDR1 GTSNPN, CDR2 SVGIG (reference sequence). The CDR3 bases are TGTGCCTGGACACCGAGGAGCACTGAAGCTTTCTTT. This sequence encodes CAWTPRSTEAFF.

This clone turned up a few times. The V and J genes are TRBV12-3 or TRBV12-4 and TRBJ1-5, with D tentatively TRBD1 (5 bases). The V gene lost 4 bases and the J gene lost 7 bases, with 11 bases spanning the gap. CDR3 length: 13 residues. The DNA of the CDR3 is TGTGCCAGCAGTTGGACGGGGGGGCAGCCCCAGCATTTT. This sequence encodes CASSWTGGQPQHF.

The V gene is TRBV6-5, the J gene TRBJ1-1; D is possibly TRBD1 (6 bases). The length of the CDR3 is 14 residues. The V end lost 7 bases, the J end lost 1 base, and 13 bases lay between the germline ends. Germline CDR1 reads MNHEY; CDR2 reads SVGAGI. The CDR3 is CASTQGNRNTEAFF. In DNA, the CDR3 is TGTGCCAGCACCCAGGGGAACAGGAACACTGAAGCTTTCTTT.

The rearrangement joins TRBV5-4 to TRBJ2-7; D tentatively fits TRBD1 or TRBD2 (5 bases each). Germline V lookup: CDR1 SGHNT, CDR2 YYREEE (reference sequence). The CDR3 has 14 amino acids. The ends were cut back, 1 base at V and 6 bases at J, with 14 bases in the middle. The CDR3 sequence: CASSLTGTHTEQYF. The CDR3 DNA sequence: TGTGCCAGCAGCTTGACCGGGACCCACACCGAGCAGTACTTC.

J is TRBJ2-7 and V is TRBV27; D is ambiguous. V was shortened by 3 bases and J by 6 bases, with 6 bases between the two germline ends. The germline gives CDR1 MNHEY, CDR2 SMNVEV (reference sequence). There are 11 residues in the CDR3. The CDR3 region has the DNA TGTGCCAGCAGTTTTGGGTTCGAGCAGTACTTC. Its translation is CASSFGFEQYF.

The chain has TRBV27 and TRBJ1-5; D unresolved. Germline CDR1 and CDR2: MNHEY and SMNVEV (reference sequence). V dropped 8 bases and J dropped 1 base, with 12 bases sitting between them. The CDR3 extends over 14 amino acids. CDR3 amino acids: CASRGLGSNQPQHF. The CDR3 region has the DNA TGTGCCAGCCGTGGGCTAGGGAGCAATCAGCCCCAGCATTTT.

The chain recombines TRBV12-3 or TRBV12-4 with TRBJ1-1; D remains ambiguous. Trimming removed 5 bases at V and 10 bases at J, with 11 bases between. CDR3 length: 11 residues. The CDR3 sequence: CASSLQYAAFF. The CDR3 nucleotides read TGTGCCAGCAGTCTACAATACGCAGCTTTCTTT.

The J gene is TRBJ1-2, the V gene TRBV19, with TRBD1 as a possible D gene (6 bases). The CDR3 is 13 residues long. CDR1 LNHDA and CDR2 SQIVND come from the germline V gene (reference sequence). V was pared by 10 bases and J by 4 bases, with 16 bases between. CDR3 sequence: CATGATGLYGYTF. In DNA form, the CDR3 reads TGTGCCACCGGCGCGACAGGACTCTATGGCTACACCTTC.

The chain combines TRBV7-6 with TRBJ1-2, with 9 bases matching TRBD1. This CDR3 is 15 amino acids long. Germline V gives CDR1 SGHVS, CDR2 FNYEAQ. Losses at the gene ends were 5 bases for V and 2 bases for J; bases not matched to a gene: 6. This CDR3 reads CASSTTGTGNYGYTF. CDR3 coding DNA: TGTGCCAGCAGCACAACCGGGACAGGGAACTATGGCTACACCTTC.

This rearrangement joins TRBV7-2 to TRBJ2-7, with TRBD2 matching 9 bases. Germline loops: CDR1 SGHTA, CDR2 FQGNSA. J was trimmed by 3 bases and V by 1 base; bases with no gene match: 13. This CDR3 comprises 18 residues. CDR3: CASSLEGRWLAGNYEQYF. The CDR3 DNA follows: TGTGCCAGCAGCTTAGAAGGGCGGTGGCTAGCGGGGAACTACGAGCAGTACTTC.

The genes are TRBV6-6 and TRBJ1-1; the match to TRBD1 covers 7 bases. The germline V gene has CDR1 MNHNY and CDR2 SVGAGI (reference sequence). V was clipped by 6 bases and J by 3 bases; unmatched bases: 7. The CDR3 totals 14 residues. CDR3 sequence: CASRPPGQYTEAFF. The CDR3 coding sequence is TGTGCCAGCAGGCCACCGGGACAGTACACTGAAGCTTTCTTT.

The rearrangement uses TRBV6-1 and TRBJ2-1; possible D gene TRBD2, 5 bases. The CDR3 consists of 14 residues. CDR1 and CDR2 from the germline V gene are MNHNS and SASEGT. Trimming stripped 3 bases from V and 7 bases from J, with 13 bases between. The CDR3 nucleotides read TGTGCCAGCAGTGATGATAGATCGGGGAATGAGCAGTTCTTC. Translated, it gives CASSDDRSGNEQFF.

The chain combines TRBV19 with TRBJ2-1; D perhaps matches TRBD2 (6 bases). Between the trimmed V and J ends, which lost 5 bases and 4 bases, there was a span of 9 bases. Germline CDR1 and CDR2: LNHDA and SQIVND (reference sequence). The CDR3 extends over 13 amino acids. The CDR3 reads CASSFGTYNEQFF. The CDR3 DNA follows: TGTGCCAGTAGTTTTGGGACTTACAATGAGCAGTTCTTC.

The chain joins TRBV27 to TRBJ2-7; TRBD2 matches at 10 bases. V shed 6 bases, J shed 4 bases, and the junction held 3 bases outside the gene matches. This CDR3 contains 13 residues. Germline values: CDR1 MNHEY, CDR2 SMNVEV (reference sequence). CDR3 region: CASSGTSVYEQYF. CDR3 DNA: TGTGCCAGCAGCGGGACTAGCGTGTACGAGCAGTACTTC.

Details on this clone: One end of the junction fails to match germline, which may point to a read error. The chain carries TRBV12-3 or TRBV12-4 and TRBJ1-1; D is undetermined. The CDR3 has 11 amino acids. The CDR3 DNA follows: TGTGCCAGCAGTTTAATGGCTTCGGAGATCTTT. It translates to CASSLMASEIF.

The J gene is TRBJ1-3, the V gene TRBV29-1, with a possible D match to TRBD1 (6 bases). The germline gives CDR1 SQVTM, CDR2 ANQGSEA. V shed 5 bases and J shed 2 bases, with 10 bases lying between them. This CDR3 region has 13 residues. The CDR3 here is CSVSRGTGNTIYF. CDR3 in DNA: TGCAGCGTTTCTAGGGGGACTGGAAACACCATATATTTT.

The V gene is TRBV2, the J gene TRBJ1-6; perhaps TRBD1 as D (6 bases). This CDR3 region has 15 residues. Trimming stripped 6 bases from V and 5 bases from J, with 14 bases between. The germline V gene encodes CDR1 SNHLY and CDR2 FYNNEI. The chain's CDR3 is CASSLTGSDNSPLHF. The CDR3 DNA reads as TGTGCCAGCAGCCTAACAGGGTCCGATAATTCACCCCTCCACTTT.